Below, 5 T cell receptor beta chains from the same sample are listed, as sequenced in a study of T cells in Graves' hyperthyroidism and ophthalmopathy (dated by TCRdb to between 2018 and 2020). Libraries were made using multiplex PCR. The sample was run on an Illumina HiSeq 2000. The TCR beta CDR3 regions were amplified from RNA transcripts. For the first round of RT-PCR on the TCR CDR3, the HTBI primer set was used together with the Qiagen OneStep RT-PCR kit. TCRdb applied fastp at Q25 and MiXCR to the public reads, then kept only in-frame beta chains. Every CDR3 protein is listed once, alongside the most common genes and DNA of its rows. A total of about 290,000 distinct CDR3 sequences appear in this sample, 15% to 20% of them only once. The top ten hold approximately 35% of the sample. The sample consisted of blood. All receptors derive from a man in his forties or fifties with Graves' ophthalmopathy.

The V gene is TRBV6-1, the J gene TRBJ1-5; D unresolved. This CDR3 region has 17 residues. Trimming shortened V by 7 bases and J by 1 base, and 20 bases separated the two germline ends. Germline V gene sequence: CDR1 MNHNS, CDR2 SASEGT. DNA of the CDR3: TGTGCCAGCACCGAGTATGGGTCCCCCGGGAGCAATCAGCCCCAGCATTTT. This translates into CASTEYGSPGSNQPQHF.

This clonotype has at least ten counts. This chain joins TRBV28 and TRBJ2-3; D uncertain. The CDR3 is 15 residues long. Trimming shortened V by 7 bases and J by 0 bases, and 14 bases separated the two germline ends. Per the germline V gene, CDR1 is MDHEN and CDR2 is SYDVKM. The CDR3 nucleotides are TGTGCCAGCACTCCCCAAGCGCTTAGCACAGATACGCAGTATTTT. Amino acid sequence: CASTPQALSTDTQYF.

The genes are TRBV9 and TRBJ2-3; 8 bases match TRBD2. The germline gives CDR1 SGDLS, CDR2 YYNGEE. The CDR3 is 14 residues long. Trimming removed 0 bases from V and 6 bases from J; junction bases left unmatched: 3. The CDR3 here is CASSVGPGGDTQYF. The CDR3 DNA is TGTGCCAGCAGCGTAGGGCCGGGAGGGGATACGCAGTATTTT.

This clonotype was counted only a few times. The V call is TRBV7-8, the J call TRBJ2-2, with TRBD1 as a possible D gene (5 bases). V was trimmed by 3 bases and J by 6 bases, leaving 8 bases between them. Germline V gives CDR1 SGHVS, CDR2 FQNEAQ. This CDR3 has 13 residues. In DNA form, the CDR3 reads TGTGCCAGCAGCTTCCCAGGGCCCGGGGAGCTGTTTTTT. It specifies CASSFPGPGELFF.

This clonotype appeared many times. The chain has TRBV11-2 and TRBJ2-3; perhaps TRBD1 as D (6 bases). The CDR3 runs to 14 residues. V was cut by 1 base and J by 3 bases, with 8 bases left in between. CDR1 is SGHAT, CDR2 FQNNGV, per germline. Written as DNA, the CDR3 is TGTGCCAGCAGCTTAGGGGGGACAACAGATACGCAGTATTTT. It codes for CASSLGGTTDTQYF.